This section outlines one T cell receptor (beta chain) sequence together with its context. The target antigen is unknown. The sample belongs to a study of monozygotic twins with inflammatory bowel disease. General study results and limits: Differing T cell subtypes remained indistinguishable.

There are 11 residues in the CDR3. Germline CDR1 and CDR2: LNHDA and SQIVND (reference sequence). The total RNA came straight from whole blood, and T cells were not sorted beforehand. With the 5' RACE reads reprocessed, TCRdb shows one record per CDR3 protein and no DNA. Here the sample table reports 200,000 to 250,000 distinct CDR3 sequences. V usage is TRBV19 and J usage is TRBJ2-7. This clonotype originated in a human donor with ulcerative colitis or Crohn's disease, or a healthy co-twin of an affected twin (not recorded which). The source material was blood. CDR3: CASSTPYEQYF.